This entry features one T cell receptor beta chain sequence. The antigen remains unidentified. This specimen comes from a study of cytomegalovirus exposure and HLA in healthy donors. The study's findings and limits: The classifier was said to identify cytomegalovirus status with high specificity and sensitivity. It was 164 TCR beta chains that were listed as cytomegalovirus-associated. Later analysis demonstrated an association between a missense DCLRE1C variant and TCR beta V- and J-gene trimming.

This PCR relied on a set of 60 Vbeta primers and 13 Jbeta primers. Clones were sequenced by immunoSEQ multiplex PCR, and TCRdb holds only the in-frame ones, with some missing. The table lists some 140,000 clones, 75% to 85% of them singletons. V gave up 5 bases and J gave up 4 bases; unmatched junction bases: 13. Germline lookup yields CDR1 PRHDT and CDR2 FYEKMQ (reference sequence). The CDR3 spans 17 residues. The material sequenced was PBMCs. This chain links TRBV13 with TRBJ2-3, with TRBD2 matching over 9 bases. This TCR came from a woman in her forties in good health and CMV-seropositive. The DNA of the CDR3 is TGTGCCAGCAGCCAAGAAGGGGCGGGAGGGCAGGCAGATACGCAGTATTTT. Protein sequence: CASSQEGAGGQADTQYF.